These 26 T cell receptor beta chains originate from one sample sequenced in a study of cytomegalovirus exposure and HLA in healthy donors. PCR amplification relied on 60 Vbeta primers (plus 13 Jbeta primers). The data were produced by immunoSEQ multiplex PCR, yet TCRdb's version contains in-frame clones alone and is incomplete. The table shows some 170,000 clones, with roughly 76% occurring only once. Sequencing was performed on PBMCs. The receptors come from a man in his 60s in good health and CMV-seronegative.

Points on this clone: Other DNA sequences in this sample translate to the same CDR3. This chain joins TRBV7-9 and TRBJ2-3; TRBD2 matches at 9 bases. Per germline, CDR1 SEHNR and CDR2 FQNEAQ (reference sequence). V gave up 5 bases and J gave up 1 base; unmatched junction bases: 7. CDR3 length: 16 amino acids. CDR3 sequence reads: CASSLMGLAGTDTQYF. The DNA of the CDR3 is TGTGCCAGCAGCCTTATGGGACTAGCCGGCACAGATACGCAGTATTTT.

The chain joins TRBV30 to TRBJ1-6, with 7 bases fitting TRBD1. Trimming at V came to 2 bases and at J to 7 bases, leaving 8 bases not matched to a gene. Germline CDR1 is GTSNPN and CDR2 is SVGIG (reference sequence). The CDR3 loop spans 15 amino acids. DNA of the CDR3: TGTGCCTGGAGTACCCGGGACAGCATGAATTCACCCCTCCACTTT. Encoded protein: CAWSTRDSMNSPLHF.

The V gene is TRBV11-2, the J gene TRBJ1-4; 8 bases line up with TRBD1. There are 15 residues in the CDR3. The junction had 9 bases not matched to a gene; V was cut back by 4 bases and J by 8 bases. CDR1 SGHAT and CDR2 FQNNGV come from the germline V gene. CDR3 coding DNA: TGTGCCAGCAGCTCTTGGACAGGGATGGGAGAAAAACTGTTTTTT. Amino acids: CASSSWTGMGEKLFF. Complete variable domain (other parts from reference TRBV11-2 and TRBJ1-4): EAGVAQSPRYKIIEKRQSVAFWCNPISGHATLYWYQQILGQGPKLLIQFQNNGVVDDSQLPKDRFSAERLKGVDSTLKIQPAKLEDSAVYLCASSSWTGMGEKLFFGSGTQLSVL.

This rearrangement joins TRBV4-3 to TRBJ2-3, with D maybe TRBD2 (5 bases). Germline loops: CDR1 LGHNA, CDR2 YSLEER. The V end was cut by 1 base, the J end by 0 bases, with 8 bases between. The CDR3 sequence is 15 residues long. CDR3 nucleotide sequence: TGCGCCAGCAGCCAAGTAGCGCGAAGCACAGATACGCAGTATTTT. Amino acid sequence: CASSQVARSTDTQYF.

The sample holds a few counts of this clone. The rearrangement links TRBV4-1 to TRBJ1-2; a weak D match, TRBD1 (6 bases). Trimming stripped 0 bases from V and 2 bases from J, with 13 bases between. The V gene's germline CDR1 is MGHRA and CDR2 YSYEKL. The CDR3 sequence is 16 residues long. CDR3 nucleotide sequence: TGCGCCAGCAGCCAAGACTCCTTACAGGGAAACTATGGCTACACCTTC. Its protein product is CASSQDSLQGNYGYTF.

V and J are TRBV10-1 and TRBJ2-7, with 10 nucleotides matching TRBD2. V dropped 3 bases and J dropped 11; count of bases not matched to a gene: 10. Germline V gene sequence: CDR1 WNHNN, CDR2 SYGVQD (reference sequence). CDR3 length: 14 residues. DNA for the CDR3: TGCGCCAGCAGTGAAGGACTAGCGGTAGGCCGAAAGTACTTC. Amino acids: CASSEGLAVGRKYF.

This clone was seen only a few times. V is TRBV19 and J is TRBJ1-3; D unresolved. The V and J ends lost 5 bases and 0 bases respectively, with 8 bases between them. The CDR3 has 14 residues. Germline loops: CDR1 LNHDA, CDR2 SQIVND (reference sequence). Written as DNA, the CDR3 is TGTGCCAGTAGTCCCGCGTCCTCTGGAAACACCATATATTTT. Its protein product is CASSPASSGNTIYF.

The count of this clone is one. CDR3 in DNA: TGTGCCGGGACCGCAGCGAGGCGGGCAATTAACTATGGCTACACCTTC. Protein product: CAGTAARRAINYGYTF. The chain employs TRBV30 and TRBJ1-2; D is possibly TRBD1 (5 bases). Trimming shortened V by 8 bases and J by 1 base, and 23 bases separated the two germline ends. Germline V lookup: CDR1 GTSNPN, CDR2 SVGIG (reference sequence). This CDR3 is 16 amino acids long.

This chain joins TRBV11-2 and TRBJ1-4, with D unresolved. The germline V gene encodes CDR1 SGHAT and CDR2 FQNNGV. V lost 3 bases and J lost 0, with 5 bases in between. The CDR3 length is 14 residues. CDR3 region: CASSFGATNEKLFF. The CDR3 DNA follows: TGTGCCAGCAGCTTCGGGGCAACTAATGAAAAACTGTTTTTT.

The rearrangement links TRBV29-1 to TRBJ2-3, with a tentative D call TRBD2 (6 bases). V shed 6 bases and J shed 4 bases, with 14 bases lying between them. CDR3 length: 13 amino acids. Germline CDR1 and CDR2: SQVTM and ANQGSEA. This CDR3 is CSVAPGRPDTQYF. DNA of the CDR3: TGCAGCGTCGCTCCAGGGAGGCCAGATACGCAGTATTTT.

This rearrangement joins TRBV28 to TRBJ2-7, with 8 bases identical to TRBD1. V was clipped by 8 bases and J by 0 bases; unmatched bases: 3. Germline values: CDR1 MDHEN, CDR2 SYDVKM. This CDR3 is 13 amino acids long. The CDR3 DNA is TGTGCCAGCCTCGGACAGGGCTCCTACGAGCAGTACTTC. Translation gives CASLGQGSYEQYF.

The chain recombines TRBV7-6 with TRBJ2-1; a weak D match, TRBD2 (6 bases). Germline V gene sequence: CDR1 SGHVS, CDR2 FNYEAQ. Trimming shortened V by 1 base and J by 9 bases, and 19 bases separated the two germline ends. The CDR3 totals 16 residues. CDR3 coding DNA: TGTGCCAGCAGCTTAGAGACCGGGAGTATGGGAGGTGAGCAGTTCTTC. Protein sequence: CASSLETGSMGGEQFF.

The CDR3 nucleotides are TGTGCCAGCAGCCCAGCGTCGGGGGAGGTGACCCAGTACTTC. Protein sequence: CASSPASGEVTQYF. The chain links TRBV7-9 to TRBJ2-5; tentative D call: TRBD2 (6 bases). This CDR3 is 14 amino acids long. In germline, CDR1 is SEHNR, CDR2 FQNEAQ (reference sequence). Trimming left V 5 bases short and J 7 bases short, with 17 bases between.

The genes are TRBV7-3 and TRBJ2-7, with 7 bases aligning to TRBD2. Germline CDR1 is SGHTA and CDR2 is FQGTGA. J lost 0 bases, V lost 7 bases, and 6 bases had no gene match. The CDR3 has 14 amino acids. The CDR3, as DNA: TGTGCCAGCAAGGCTAGCGGACACTCCTACGAGCAGTACTTC. Translation gives CASKASGHSYEQYF. The complete variable domain, with remaining parts taken from reference TRBV7-3 and TRBJ2-7, reads GAGVSQTPSNKVTEKGKYVELRCDPISGHTALYWYRQSLGQGPEFLIYFQGTGAADDSGLPNDRFFAVRPEGSVSTLKIQRTERGDSAVYLCASKASGHSYEQYFGPGTRLTVT.

This clone has just one count. The V gene is TRBV10-1, the J gene TRBJ2-1; TRBD2 agrees at 11 bases. The length of the CDR3 is 16 residues. V lost 5 bases and J lost 6; bases outside the gene matches: 9. Per germline, CDR1 WNHNN and CDR2 SYGVQD (reference sequence). CDR3 region: CASSTLGTSGRNEQFF. CDR3 nucleotides: TGCGCCAGCAGTACCCTCGGGACTAGCGGCCGCAATGAGCAGTTCTTC.

This sequence joins TRBV28 and TRBJ1-2, with D maybe TRBD1 (5 bases). Germline V gene lookup returns CDR1 MDHEN and CDR2 SYDVKM. This CDR3 region has 14 residues. V was shortened by 5 bases and J by 3 bases, with 13 bases between the two germline ends. The CDR3 loop reads CASSPQQGYYGYTF. CDR3 nucleotides: TGTGCCAGCAGTCCTCAGCAGGGCTACTATGGCTACACCTTC.

V usage is TRBV25-1 and J usage is TRBJ2-2; no clear D. Between the trimmed V and J ends, which lost 7 bases and 0 bases, there was a span of 9 bases. Germline V CDR1 and CDR2: MGHDK, SYGVNS. The CDR3 is made up of 14 amino acids. The CDR3 spells CASKEFANTGELFF. In DNA, the CDR3 is TGTGCCAGCAAGGAGTTCGCGAACACCGGGGAGCTGTTTTTT.

The table lists this clone with a few counts. The rearrangement uses TRBV15 and TRBJ2-5; D is ambiguous. The CDR3 loop spans 15 amino acids. V gave up 1 base and J gave up 4 bases, with 13 bases separating them. Germline V gene sequence: CDR1 LNHNV, CDR2 YYDKDF (reference sequence). The CDR3 loop reads CATSRVLFPSETQYF. The CDR3 bases are TGTGCCACCAGCAGAGTTCTATTTCCTTCAGAGACCCAGTACTTC.

The chain uses TRBV7-6 and TRBJ2-1; TRBD2 matches at 11 bases. There are 16 residues in the CDR3. Trimming cost V 1 base and J 9 bases; bases outside gene matches: 8. From germline, CDR1 is SGHVS and CDR2 FNYEAQ. As DNA, the CDR3 is TGTGCCAGCAGCTTAGGCTTACTAGCGGGAGAGGGTGAGCAGTTCTTC. This encodes CASSLGLLAGEGEQFF. Full variable domain (missing parts from reference TRBV7-6 and TRBJ2-1): GAGVSQSPRYKVTKRGQDVALRCDPISGHVSLYWYRQALGQGPEFLTYFNYEAQQDKSGLPNDRFSAERPEGSISTLTIQRTEQRDSAMYRCASSLGLLAGEGEQFFGPGTRLTVL.

Of note for this clone: Mismatch with germline at one junction end may stem from a read error. This chain links TRBV6-1 with TRBJ1-2, with 8 nucleotides matching TRBD1. Germline V gene lookup returns CDR1 MNHNS and CDR2 SASEGT. The CDR3 is made up of 13 amino acids. CDR3 residues: CASREGQGHGYTF. CDR3 nucleotide sequence: TGTGCCAGCAGAGAAGGACAGGGTCATGGCTACACCTTC.

In DNA, the CDR3 is TGTGCCAGCACGGGATTGACAGGGACCGGGGAGCTGTTTTTT. This translates into CASTGLTGTGELFF. The chain uses TRBV2 and TRBJ2-2; TRBD1 matches 7 bases. The CDR3 totals 14 residues. Germline CDR1 is SNHLY and CDR2 is FYNNEI. J gave up 5 bases and V 7 bases, and 7 bases lay outside the gene matches.

CDR3: CASSRDRESYGYTF. The CDR3 nucleotides are TGTGCCAGTAGTCGGGACAGGGAGAGCTATGGCTACACCTTC. V usage is TRBV19 and J usage is TRBJ1-2, with 9 bases that match TRBD1. This CDR3 contains 14 residues. With V trimmed by 5 bases and J by 4 bases, 5 bases remained unmatched. Germline V lookup: CDR1 LNHDA, CDR2 SQIVND (reference sequence).

This sequence joins TRBV5-8 and TRBJ1-1; D is ambiguous. Germline CDR1 reads SGHTS; CDR2 reads YDEGEE. The V gene lost 4 bases and the J gene lost 5 bases, with 18 bases spanning the gap. The CDR3 runs to 15 residues. The CDR3 loop is CASSREGGLGTEAFF. The CDR3 nucleotides read TGTGCCAGCAGCAGGGAAGGAGGACTAGGGACTGAAGCTTTCTTT. The full variable domain, in which reference TRBV5-8 and TRBJ1-1 provide the parts outside the CDR3, is EAGVTQSPTHLIKTRGQQATLRCSPISGHTSVYWYQQALGLGLQFLLWYDEGEERNRGNFPPRFSGRQFPNYSSELNVNALELEDSALYLCASSREGGLGTEAFFGQGTRLTVV.

This chain uses TRBV7-7 with TRBJ2-1; 13 bases agree with TRBD2. Germline V lookup: CDR1 SSHAT, CDR2 FNYEAQ (reference sequence). With 3 bases clipped from V and 8 bases from J, the junction kept 4 bases outside the gene matches. The CDR3 consists of 15 residues. Here the CDR3 DNA reads TGTGCCAGCAGCTTCGGACTAGCGGGGGCACATGAGCAGTTCTTC. Translating it yields CASSFGLAGAHEQFF.

The chain links TRBV6-5 to TRBJ2-5; perhaps TRBD1 as D (5 bases). The germline V gene encodes CDR1 MNHEY and CDR2 SVGAGI. The CDR3 consists of 15 residues. V was cut by 6 bases and J by 1 base, with 15 bases left in between. The CDR3 DNA is TGTGCCAGCAGCGCGATCCAGGGAACCCAAGAGACCCAGTACTTC. Its translation: CASSAIQGTQETQYF.

Remarks on this clone: Other DNA sequences from this sample encode an identical CDR3 as well. The chain recombines TRBV6-5 with TRBJ1-2; D call uncertain. Trimming took off 6 bases at V and 5 bases at J, with 10 bases between the two ends. The V gene's germline CDR1 is MNHEY and CDR2 SVGAGI. The CDR3 consists of 12 residues. CDR3 residues: CASREGGYGYTF. DNA for the CDR3: TGTGCCAGCAGAGAGGGAGGATATGGCTACACCTTC.